This T cell receptor (beta chain) was documented in a study of T cell changes during pregnancy in multiple sclerosis. The germline gives CDR1 MGHRA, CDR2 YSYEKL. Trimming shortened V by 0 bases and J by 8 bases, and 28 bases separated the two germline ends. This CDR3 has 19 amino acids. Only in-frame clones appear in the TCRdb table, and some are missing; sequencing was by immunoSEQ multiplex PCR. The profile shows about 69,000 clones, approximately 92% of them singletons. The sequenced sample was peripheral blood, obtained in the third trimester of pregnancy. This sequence was found in a female donor in good health, enrolled as a control in a pregnancy study. The genes are TRBV4-1 and TRBJ1-2; TRBD1 might be the D (6 bases). CDR3 in amino acids: CASSQDSSPRTEARGGYTF. Here the CDR3 DNA reads TGCGCCAGCAGCCAAGATTCGTCGCCTAGGACAGAGGCTCGGGGCGGCTACACCTTC.